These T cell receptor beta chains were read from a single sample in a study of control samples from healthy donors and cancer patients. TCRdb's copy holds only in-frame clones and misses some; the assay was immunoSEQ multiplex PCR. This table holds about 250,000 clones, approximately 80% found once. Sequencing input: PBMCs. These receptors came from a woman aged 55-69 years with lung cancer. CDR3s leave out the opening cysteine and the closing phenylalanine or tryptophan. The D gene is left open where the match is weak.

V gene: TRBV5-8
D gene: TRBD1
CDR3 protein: ASSFGQVQPQH

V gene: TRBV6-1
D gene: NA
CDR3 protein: ASSERGTINEKLF

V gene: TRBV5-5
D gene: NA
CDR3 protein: ASSWNPEGYSNQPQH

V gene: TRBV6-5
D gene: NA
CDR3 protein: ASSRGRYSNQPQH

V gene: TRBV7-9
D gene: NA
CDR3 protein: ASSLGAGGYNEQF

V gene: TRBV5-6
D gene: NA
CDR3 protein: ASSSGGLREQY

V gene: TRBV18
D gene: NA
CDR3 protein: ASSPPLQGGTGELF

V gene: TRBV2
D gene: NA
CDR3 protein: ASSSRDESRETQY

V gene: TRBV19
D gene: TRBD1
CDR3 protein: ASSIRRDRNQPQH

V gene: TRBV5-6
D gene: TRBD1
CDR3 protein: ASRSRYVRDSSYEQY

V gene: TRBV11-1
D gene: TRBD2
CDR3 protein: ASSPRLAGDRETQY

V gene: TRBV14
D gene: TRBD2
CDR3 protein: ASSPGTSGSGREQF

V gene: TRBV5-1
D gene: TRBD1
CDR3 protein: ASSLGDRGSRGYT

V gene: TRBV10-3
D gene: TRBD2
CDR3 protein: AISEDLAGGVRQY

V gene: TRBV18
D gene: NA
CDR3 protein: ASSPSIGARGFSYEQY

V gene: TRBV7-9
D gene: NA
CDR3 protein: ASSPGPGGSTEAF

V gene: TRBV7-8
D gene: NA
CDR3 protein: ASSLHPPAISGNTIY

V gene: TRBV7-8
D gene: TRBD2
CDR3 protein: ASSPGLAGSTDTQY

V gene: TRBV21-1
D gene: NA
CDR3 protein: ASRYPGIPSGNTIY

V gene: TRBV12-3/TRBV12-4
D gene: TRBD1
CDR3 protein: ASSQGGGYGYT

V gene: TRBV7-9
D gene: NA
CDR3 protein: ASSSTGAYNEQF

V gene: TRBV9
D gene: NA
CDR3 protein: ASSVGQLTDTQY

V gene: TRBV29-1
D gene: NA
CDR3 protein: SVGGGGYEQY

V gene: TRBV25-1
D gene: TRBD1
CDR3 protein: ASSESGTGGLGGYT

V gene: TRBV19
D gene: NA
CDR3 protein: ASNQGYQPQH

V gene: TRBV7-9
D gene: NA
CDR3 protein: ASSSSRGREQF

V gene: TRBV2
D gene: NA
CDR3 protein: ASTQDEGNTIY

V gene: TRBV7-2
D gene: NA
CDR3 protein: ASSLVASPGTQY

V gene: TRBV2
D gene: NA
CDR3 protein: ASSGENLAKNIQY

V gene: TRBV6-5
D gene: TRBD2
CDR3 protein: ASSYSTSGGAETQY

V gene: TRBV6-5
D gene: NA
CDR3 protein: ASSYSGRERYGYT

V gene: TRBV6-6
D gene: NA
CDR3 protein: ASNPPSDYGYT

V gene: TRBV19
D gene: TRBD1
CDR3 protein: ASRTGAWQPQH

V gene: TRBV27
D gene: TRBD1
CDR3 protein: ASSRNPGETGWGTGELF

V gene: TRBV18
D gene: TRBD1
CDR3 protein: ASSPPGTEIYGYT

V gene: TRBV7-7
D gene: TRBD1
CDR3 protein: ASSPGTGRDEQY

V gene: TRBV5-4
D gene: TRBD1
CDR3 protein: ASSLGTGMYEQY

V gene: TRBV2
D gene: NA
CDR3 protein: ASSERGSSGNTIY

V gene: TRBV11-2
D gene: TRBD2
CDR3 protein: ASSLYTGLAGVDTQY

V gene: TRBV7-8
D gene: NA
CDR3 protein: ASSSTYEQY

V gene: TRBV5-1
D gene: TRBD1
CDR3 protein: ASVKTGTSQETQY

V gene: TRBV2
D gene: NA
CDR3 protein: ASKGLNYGYT

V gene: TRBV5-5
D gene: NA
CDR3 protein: ASSPSPRENYGYT

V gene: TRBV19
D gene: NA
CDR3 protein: ASSGALGTEAF

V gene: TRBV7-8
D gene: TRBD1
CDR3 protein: ASSGQGFYGNTIY

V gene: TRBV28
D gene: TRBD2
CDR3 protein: ASQRESLEQY

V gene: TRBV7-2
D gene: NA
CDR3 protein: ASSRPGNQPQH

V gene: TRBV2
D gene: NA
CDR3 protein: ASKSYVGYT

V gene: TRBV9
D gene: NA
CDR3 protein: ASSVDPGQSNYGYT

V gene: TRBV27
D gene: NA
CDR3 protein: ASSSGGRRDVPQH

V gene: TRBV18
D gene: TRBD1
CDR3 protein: ASSSSDRDNQPQH

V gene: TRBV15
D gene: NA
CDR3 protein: ATSRSPADGGYT

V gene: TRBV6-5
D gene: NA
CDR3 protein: ASSYSGGVDREQY

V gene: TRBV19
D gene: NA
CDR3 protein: ASSAGGWTEAF